A selection of T cell receptor beta chains follows, all from one sample in a study of CD8+ T cells in alopecia areata. The protocol was immunoSEQ multiplex PCR, while the TCRdb copy is restricted to in-frame clones and leaves out a portion. This sample has about 220,000 clones, with 50% to 60% found just once. The sample consisted of CD4+ T cells sorted from blood, taken at week 4, from a patient treated with tofacitinib. Receptors originate from a human donor with alopecia areata. Both conserved end residues are part of each CDR3. The D gene is left open where the match is weak. Size is omitted from some rows. Given values are once, few, many or a class for expanded clones.

D	size	J	V	DNA	CDR3
NA	NA	TRBJ1-1	TRBV27	TGTGCCAGCAGACCCAGGGCCAGTGAGAACACTGAAGCTTTCTTT	CASRPRASENTEAFF
NA	few	TRBJ1-1	TRBV15	TGTGCCACCAGCAGGGGAGGGAACACTGAAGCTTTCTTT	CATSRGGNTEAFF
NA	NA	TRBJ1-2	TRBV29-1	TGCAGCGTTCGGGAATCCAACTATGGCTACACCTTC	CSVRESNYGYTF
NA	NA	TRBJ2-3	TRBV30	TGTGCCTGGAGTGTATTAGCGAGTGCAGATACGCAGTATTTT	CAWSVLASADTQYF
TRBD1	NA	TRBJ2-7	TRBV29-1	TGCAGCGTCCAGGACAGGGTGGGAGAGCAGTACTTC	CSVQDRVGEQYF
NA	few	TRBJ2-2	TRBV18	TGTGCCAGCTCACCTCTTCGCGGGACCGGGGAGCTGTTTTTT	CASSPLRGTGELFF
TRBD2	NA	TRBJ2-6	TRBV29-1	TGCAGCGCGGGAGGGGGTTCTGGGGCCAACGTCCTGACTTTC	CSAGGGSGANVLTF
NA	few	TRBJ2-1	TRBV9	TGTGCCAGCAGCGTAGGGGTAGGTGGTATGAATGAGCAGTTCTTC	CASSVGVGGMNEQFF
NA	few	TRBJ2-1	TRBV29-1	TGCAGCGTTGAGACGAAGTGGGATACTCAGTTCTTC	CSVETKWDTQFF
NA	NA	TRBJ1-4	TRBV6-1	TGTGCCAGCCGCCGAGGGCCCCGAAATGAAAAACTGTTTTTT	CASRRGPRNEKLFF
TRBD1	NA	TRBJ2-7	TRBV29-1	TGCAGCGTTGAAGGTATAACAGGGGGCACCTACGAGCAGTACTTC	CSVEGITGGTYEQYF
NA	NA	TRBJ2-2	TRBV7-7	TGTGCCAGCAGCTTAACGGGGGCGGGCACCGGGGAGCTGTTTTTT	CASSLTGAGTGELFF
NA	few	TRBJ2-1	TRBV29-1	TGCAGCGGAACGTACAGGGAACCTACTCAGTTCTTC	CSGTYREPTQFF
TRBD1	NA	TRBJ1-1	TRBV30	TGTGCCTGGAGTTGGGGACAGGTGAACACTGAAGCTTTCTTT	CAWSWGQVNTEAFF
NA	NA	TRBJ1-2	TRBV9	TGTGCCAGCAGCGTAGTTAATTACTATGGCTACACCTTC	CASSVVNYYGYTF
TRBD1	NA	TRBJ1-2	TRBV6-1	TGTGCCAGCAGTGGACACCGGACAGGGAGGAGCCAGGGTGGCTACACCTTC	CASSGHRTGRSQGGYTF
TRBD1	few	TRBJ1-2	TRBV14	TGTGCCAGCAGCCGGACAGGGGATGGCTATGGCTACACCTTC	CASSRTGDGYGYTF
TRBD1	few	TRBJ1-1	TRBV29-1	TGCAGCGTTGAGAAAAACAGGGGTACTGAAGCTTTCTTT	CSVEKNRGTEAFF
NA	few	TRBJ2-6	TRBV29-1	TGCAGCGCCTCGATCTCTGGGGCCAACGTCCTGACTTTC	CSASISGANVLTF
NA	NA	TRBJ2-2	TRBV18	TGTGCCAGCTCACCAAAGAGCGGCAGGGAGACCGGGGAGCTGTTTTTT	CASSPKSGRETGELFF
TRBD1	NA	TRBJ1-2	TRBV6-5	TGTGCCAGCAGGGGGACAGGGAAAGTATATGGCTACACCTTC	CASRGTGKVYGYTF
NA	NA	TRBJ1-2	TRBV4-2	TGTGCCAGCAGCCAAGAAGTGGTCGTAGGCTACACCTTC	CASSQEVVVGYTF
TRBD1	NA	TRBJ2-7	TRBV29-1	TGCAGCGTTGGGGACAGGGGCCTTTACGAGCAGTACTTC	CSVGDRGLYEQYF
NA	NA	TRBJ2-2	TRBV18	TGTGCCAGCTCACCAGTCCTCGGGGAGCTGTTTTTT	CASSPVLGELFF
TRBD2	NA	TRBJ2-1	TRBV6-5	TGTGCCAGCAGTGCCAAGAGCGGGGGGGCCAATGAGCAGTTCTTC	CASSAKSGGANEQFF
TRBD1	NA	TRBJ1-1	TRBV29-1	TGCAGCGTTGGGAGCAAACAGGGGGTTACTGAAGCTTTCTTT	CSVGSKQGVTEAFF
NA	NA	TRBJ1-5	TRBV5-6	TGTGCCAGCAGCTTGGGGAATCAGCCCCAGCATTTT	CASSLGNQPQHF
NA	NA	TRBJ2-1	TRBV7-9	TGTGCCAGCAGCCCCAGAATGAGCTACAATGAGCAGTTCTTC	CASSPRMSYNEQFF
NA	NA	TRBJ2-7	TRBV5-8	TGTGCCAGCAGCCCGGGGTCGGCTGAACCCTACGAGCAGTACTTC	CASSPGSAEPYEQYF
NA	NA	TRBJ1-2	TRBV29-1	TGCAGCGTTGAAGTATGGGGGTCAGGTTGCACCTTC	CSVEVWGSGCTF
TRBD1	NA	TRBJ1-2	TRBV5-1	TGCGCCAGCAGCCCTTGGGACAGGGAGGCGGACGGCTACACCTTC	CASSPWDREADGYTF
NA	NA	TRBJ2-5	TRBV15	TGTGCCACCAAAAGCCAGTACTTC	CATKSQYF
NA	NA	TRBJ2-5	TRBV29-1	TGCAGCGTTGAAGTCTACGTATGGGAGACCCAGTACTTC	CSVEVYVWETQYF
NA	few	TRBJ1-1	TRBV6-6	TGTGCCAGCATTCGGGGCGCTGAAGCTTTCTTT	CASIRGAEAFF
NA	few	TRBJ1-1	TRBV10-3	TGTGCCACCCGGAGGGGTCTAGAGGTTGAAGCTTTCTTT	CATRRGLEVEAFF
TRBD1	few	TRBJ1-1	TRBV7-3	TGTGCCAGCAGCTCCGACAGGGACACTGAAGCTTTCTTT	CASSSDRDTEAFF
NA	NA	TRBJ2-3	TRBV25-1	TGTGCCAGCAGTGGCTTCTACACAGATACGCAGTATTTT	CASSGFYTDTQYF
NA	once	TRBJ2-1	TRBV29-1	TGCAGCGTAGGGGACAATTACAATGAGCAGTTCTTC	CSVGDNYNEQFF
NA	NA	TRBJ1-5	TRBV30	TGTGCCTGGTCGGACGGGATAAATCAGCCCCAGCATTTT	CAWSDGINQPQHF
NA	few	TRBJ1-5	TRBV7-3	TGTGCCAGTTCGCAGGGAAGGGATCAGCCCCAGCATTTT	CASSQGRDQPQHF
NA	NA	TRBJ1-1	TRBV30	TGTGCCTGGAGCCCGAGGGCCCAGGGAATATCGAACACTGAAGCTTTCTTT	CAWSPRAQGISNTEAFF
NA	NA	TRBJ2-3	TRBV10-3	TGTGCCATCAGGACGTTAGCAGATACGCAGTATTTT	CAIRTLADTQYF
NA	NA	TRBJ1-5	TRBV5-1	TGCGCCAGCAGTACAGGGTTAAGCAATCAGCCCCAGCATTTT	CASSTGLSNQPQHF